This T cell receptor (beta chain) emerged from a study of patients and donors after allogeneic stem cell transplantation. This clonotype was seen more than once but under ten times. The CDR3 runs 15 residues. Germline V gene lookup returns CDR1 LNHNV and CDR2 YYDKDF (reference sequence). The germline V and J ends were trimmed by 7 bases and 4 bases, with 19 bases remaining between them. One entry per CDR3 protein results from TCRdb running MiXCR on the RT-PCR reads. The sample has roughly 940,000 distinct CDR3 sequences, about a sixth seen once. Material: blood, either unsorted or a sorted T cell fraction (not recorded which). V usage is TRBV15 and J usage is TRBJ2-5, with D maybe TRBD1 (5 bases). The TCR originated in a human donor who was either an allogeneic HSCT recipient or a stem cell or donor lymphocyte infusion donor (not recorded which). It is not recorded whose cells these are; they may come from a transplant donor. The CDR3, as DNA: TGTGCCACCACCCAGGCCCGAGAAGGGGTAGAGACCCAGTACTTC. This codes for CATTQAREGVETQYF.